The T cell receptor beta chain described here comes from a study of PD-L1 blockade in urothelial cancer. This clone was observed a single time. Germline CDR1 and CDR2: SGHAT and FQNNGV. After removal of 1 base from V and 6 bases from J, the junction contained 2 bases not matched to a gene. The CDR3 loop spans 14 amino acids. TCRdb keeps only in-frame clones here, not all; method: immunoSEQ multiplex PCR. The sample consists of around 56,000 clones, 70% to 90% of them appearing once. This sequence joins TRBV11-2 and TRBJ2-2, with TRBD1 matching over 7 bases. The sequence came from a man between 50 and 59 years old with urothelial cancer. The source material was PBMCs, sampled around atezolizumab (anti-PD-L1) treatment. CDR3 sequence reads: CASSLARGPGELFF. As DNA, the CDR3 is TGTGCCAGCAGCTTAGCTAGGGGGCCCGGGGAGCTGTTTTTT. The variable domain in full, completed from reference TRBV11-2 and TRBJ2-2, reads EAGVAQSPRYKIIEKRQSVAFWCNPISGHATLYWYQQILGQGPKLLIQFQNNGVVDDSQLPKDRFSAERLKGVDSTLKIQPAKLEDSAVYLCASSLARGPGELFFGEGSRLTVL.